Described below is a single TCR beta chain sequence and its context. Per individual sample, eight separate reactions were used to make cDNA. From the 5' RACE reads, TCRdb lists one entry per CDR3 protein and no DNA. The sample data list 300,000 to 450,000 distinct CDR3 sequences. This sample is drawn from a study of monozygotic twins with inflammatory bowel disease. Looked up from germline, CDR1 is SGHDT and CDR2 is YYEEEE. This CDR3 has 16 residues. Material: blood. The chain has TRBV5-6 and TRBJ2-2; TCRdb outputs TRBD2, but without DNA this stays unchecked. This receptor was taken from a human donor with ulcerative colitis or Crohn's disease, or a healthy co-twin of an affected twin (not recorded which). This CDR3 reads CASSLGLVGTGGELFF.